Below, 24 T cell receptor beta chains from the same sample are listed, as sequenced in a study of blood T cell repertoires in COVID-19 (TCRdb year 2020). The library was built by means of the immunoSEQ multiplex PCR assay. The table was pulled from immuneACCESS by TCRdb, which kept in-frame rearrangements only. Such tables lose some clones; where checked, under half of the loss comes from unresolved V genes, and the rest has no known cause. The sample contains tens of thousands of clones, roughly 76% of them found a single time. The ten largest account for 25% to 35% of the sample. Sequencing was performed on peripheral blood. These receptors all stem from a woman between 70 and 85 years old with acute or convalescent COVID-19.

The gene calls are TRBV7-2 and TRBJ2-2; 16 positions match TRBD2. CDR1 SGHTA and CDR2 FQGNSA come from the germline V gene. The CDR3 consists of 18 residues. Trimming at V came to 5 bases and at J to 5 bases, leaving 8 bases not matched to a gene. The DNA of the CDR3 is TGTGCCAGCAGCCCTCATGGGACTAGCGGGGGGGCAACCGGGGAGCTGTTTTTT. Protein: CASSPHGTSGGATGELFF.

DNA for the CDR3: TGTGCCAGCAGCTCTTACCTGGGACAGGGAACTGAAGCTTTCTTT. This sequence encodes CASSSYLGQGTEAFF. The chain uses TRBV7-2 and TRBJ1-1, with TRBD1 matching 9 bases. Germline loops: CDR1 SGHTA, CDR2 FQGNSA. The length of the CDR3 is 15 residues. Trimming removed 4 bases from V and 5 bases from J; junction bases left unmatched: 8.

Remarks on this clone: Sequence at one end of the junction differs from germline and may be a read error. The chain joins TRBV9 to TRBJ2-1; weak D call: TRBD1 (5 bases). The germline gives CDR1 SGDLS, CDR2 YYNGEE. The CDR3 runs 16 residues. The chain's CDR3 is CANSAWTVQGYNEQFF. The CDR3 DNA reads TGTGCCAACAGCGCGTGGACGGTTCAGGGCTACAATGAGCAGTTCTTC.

The chain couples TRBV27 to TRBJ1-6; 8 bases are shared with TRBD1. Germline values: CDR1 MNHEY, CDR2 SMNVEV (reference sequence). Trimming removed 6 bases from V and 0 bases from J; junction bases left unmatched: 7. This CDR3 region has 17 residues. The CDR3 here is CASSRDRTSSYNSPLHF. CDR3 bases: TGTGCCAGCAGCCGGGACAGGACGAGCTCCTATAATTCACCCCTCCACTTT.

CDR3 bases: TGTGCCAGCAGCTCCCTCGGAGCGAACACTGAAGCTTTCTTT. This encodes CASSSLGANTEAFF. V gene TRBV7-9 combines with J gene TRBJ1-1, with D hard to call. V lost 4 bases to trimming and J lost 1 base, with 10 bases between them. CDR3 length: 14 residues. Per the germline V gene, CDR1 is SEHNR and CDR2 is FQNEAQ (reference sequence).

The rearrangement links TRBV4-2 to TRBJ1-5; no reliable D call. The V gene lost 1 base and the J gene lost 1 base, with 11 bases spanning the gap. The CDR3 has 16 amino acids. Per the germline V gene, CDR1 is LGHNA and CDR2 is YNFKEQ. The CDR3 here is CASSQGHDFSNQPQHF. The CDR3 bases are TGTGCCAGCAGCCAAGGTCACGACTTCAGCAATCAGCCCCAGCATTTT.

The chain recombines TRBV18 with TRBJ1-4, with TRBD1 as a possible D gene (6 bases). The CDR3 extends over 15 amino acids. Per germline, CDR1 KGHSH and CDR2 LQKENI. V lost 3 bases and J 4 bases, leaving 12 bases between the germline ends. CDR3 residues: CASSPRTALNEKLFF. CDR3 DNA sequence: TGTGCCAGCTCACCGAGGACAGCACTTAATGAAAAACTGTTTTTT.

This clone was counted a few times. This chain joins TRBV30 and TRBJ2-7; 8 bases are a match to TRBD1. CDR3 length equals 15 residues. CDR1 GTSNPN and CDR2 SVGIG come from the germline V gene (reference sequence). Trimming cost V 1 base and J 2 bases; bases outside gene matches: 7. The chain's CDR3 is CAWSAWRQGTYEQYF. In DNA form, the CDR3 reads TGTGCCTGGAGTGCTTGGAGACAGGGGACCTACGAGCAGTACTTC. The entire variable domain, with the rest obtained from reference TRBV30 and TRBJ2-7, is as follows: SQTIHQWPATLVQPVGSPLSLECTVEGTSNPNLYWYRQAAGRGLQLLFYSVGIGQISSEVPQNLSASRPQDRQFILSSKKLLLSDSGFYLCAWSAWRQGTYEQYFGPGTRLTVT.

The genes are TRBV11-3 and TRBJ2-4; the match to TRBD2 covers 7 bases. Losses at the gene ends were 1 base for V and 3 bases for J; bases not matched to a gene: 3. Germline loops: CDR1 SGHNT, CDR2 YENEEA. The CDR3 spans 15 residues. CDR3 region: CASSLGPGGKNIQYF. CDR3 sequence (DNA): TGTGCCAGCAGCTTAGGTCCGGGAGGCAAAAACATTCAGTACTTC. The complete variable domain, with remaining parts taken from reference TRBV11-3 and TRBJ2-4, reads EAGVVQSPRYKIIEKKQPVAFWCNPISGHNTLYWYLQNLGQGPELLIRYENEEAVDDSQLPKDRFSAERLKGVDSTLKIQPAELGDSAVYLCASSLGPGGKNIQYFGAGTRLSVL.

In this sample, this clone turned up once. The V call is TRBV9, the J call TRBJ1-2, with 8 nucleotides matching TRBD1. Germline V gene data show CDR1 as SGDLS and CDR2 as YYNGEE. The CDR3 is 15 amino acids. The ends lost 4 bases at V and 2 bases at J; junction bases unmatched: 7. As DNA, the CDR3 is TGTGCCAGCAGCTCACGGACAGGGTCGAACTATGGCTACACCTTC. Amino acids: CASSSRTGSNYGYTF.

CDR3 bases: TGTGCCAGCGCCAGGGGTCAAGGAGAGACCCAGTACTTC. The encoded protein is CASARGQGETQYF. The chain carries TRBV7-3 and TRBJ2-5; D might be TRBD1 (6 bases). CDR1 is SGHTA and CDR2 is FQGTGA in the germline V gene. The CDR3 has 13 amino acids. Trimming removed 8 bases at V and 4 bases at J, with 14 bases between.

The DNA for the CDR3 is TGTGCCAGCAGCTTTCCAGGGGGCGCGGAGACCCAGTACTTC. This gives the protein CASSFPGGAETQYF. This sequence joins TRBV7-9 and TRBJ2-5; 8 bases are shared with TRBD1. The CDR3 has 14 amino acids. The V gene end was trimmed by 3 bases and the J gene end by 5 bases; junction bases not matched to a gene: 5. Germline V CDR1 and CDR2: SEHNR, FQNEAQ (reference sequence).

V usage is TRBV4-1 and J usage is TRBJ1-1; D uncertain. Germline lookup yields CDR1 MGHRA and CDR2 YSYEKL. The germline V and J ends were trimmed by 1 base and 1 base, with 7 bases remaining between them. The CDR3 loop spans 14 amino acids. Written as DNA, the CDR3 is TGCGCCAGCAGCCAAGGAGTTCGGAACACTGAAGCTTTCTTT. As protein: CASSQGVRNTEAFF.

The V and J genes are TRBV9 and TRBJ2-7, with D perhaps TRBD1 (6 bases). The CDR3 extends over 15 amino acids. Germline CDR1 SGDLS, CDR2 YYNGEE. V lost 4 bases to trimming and J lost 7 bases, with 21 bases between them. CDR3: CASSLAPDSVGEQYF. CDR3 in DNA: TGTGCCAGCAGCCTAGCTCCGGACAGTGTGGGGGAGCAGTACTTC.

This rearrangement joins TRBV6-2 or TRBV6-3 to TRBJ1-5; tentatively, D is TRBD1 (6 bases). Germline assignment: CDR1 MNHEY and CDR2 SVGEGT. The CDR3 is made up of 15 amino acids. The V end lost 4 bases, the J end lost 2 bases, and 12 bases lay between the germline ends. CDR3 region: CASSSPGGGNQPQHF. The CDR3 DNA reads TGTGCCAGCAGTTCCCCGGGGGGCGGCAATCAGCCCCAGCATTTT.

V is TRBV7-2 and J is TRBJ1-3, with 9 bases that match TRBD1. The germline V gene has CDR1 SGHTA and CDR2 FQGNSA. Trimming cost V 1 base and J 7 bases; bases outside gene matches: 5. The length of the CDR3 is 15 residues. The chain's CDR3 is CASSLGPGTGNTIYF. For the CDR3, the DNA is TGTGCCAGCAGCTTAGGTCCCGGGACAGGGAACACCATATATTTT.

This clone was counted only a few times. The rearrangement links TRBV2 to TRBJ2-3; a possible D gene is TRBD2 (6 bases). Per germline, CDR1 SNHLY and CDR2 FYNNEI. Between the trimmed V and J ends, which lost 8 bases and 8 bases, there was a span of 17 bases. The CDR3 is 13 amino acids. The CDR3: CASGTGRQVTQYF. CDR3 in DNA: TGTGCCAGCGGGACTGGACGTCAGGTTACGCAGTATTTT. The complete variable domain, with remaining parts taken from reference TRBV2 and TRBJ2-3, reads EPEVTQTPSHQVTQMGQEVILRCVPISNHLYFYWYRQILGQKVEFLVSFYNNEISEKSEIFDDQFSVERPDGSNFTLKIRSTKLEDSAMYFCASGTGRQVTQYFGPGTRLTVL.

This clone was observed a handful of times. J is TRBJ1-4 and V is TRBV7-9; D ambiguous. The V and J ends lost 1 base and 5 bases respectively, with 8 bases between them. The germline V gene encodes CDR1 SEHNR and CDR2 FQNEAQ (reference sequence). The CDR3 runs to 14 residues. In nucleotides, the CDR3 is TGTGCCAGCAGCTTAGGACACATAAATGAAAAACTGTTTTTT. This codes for CASSLGHINEKLFF. Filled out from reference TRBV7-9 and TRBJ1-4, the complete variable domain reads DTGVSQNPRHKITKRGQNVTFRCDPISEHNRLYWYRQTLGQGPEFLTYFQNEAQLEKSRLLSDRFSAERPKGSFSTLEIQRTEQGDSAMYLCASSLGHINEKLFFGSGTQLSVL.

The genes are TRBV5-1 and TRBJ1-5, with D hard to call. The V end lost 1 base, the J end lost 2 bases, and 7 bases lay between the germline ends. The CDR3 spans 14 residues. Germline V lookup: CDR1 SGHRS, CDR2 YFSETQ. The CDR3 spells CASSLSSGNQPQHF. For the CDR3, the DNA is TGCGCCAGCAGCTTGTCTTCTGGCAATCAGCCCCAGCATTTT.

This clone was counted only a few times. The rearrangement joins TRBV11-2 to TRBJ1-1, with a tentative D call TRBD1 (6 bases). The CDR3 runs to 14 residues. The V end was cut by 5 bases, the J end by 0 bases, with 10 bases between. Germline assignment: CDR1 SGHAT and CDR2 FQNNGV. The CDR3 protein is CASSPDSMNTEAFF. CDR3 coding DNA: TGTGCCAGCAGCCCGGACAGTATGAACACTGAAGCTTTCTTT.

The genes are TRBV25-1 and TRBJ2-7; TRBD1 aligns across 10 bases. There are 14 residues in the CDR3. CDR1 MGHDK and CDR2 SYGVNS come from the germline V gene. The junction had 2 bases not matched to a gene; V was cut back by 0 bases and J by 6 bases. Here the CDR3 DNA reads TGTGCCAGCAGTGAATATAGGGACAGGGGCGAGCAGTACTTC. As protein: CASSEYRDRGEQYF.

The chain employs TRBV2 and TRBJ1-5; weak D call: TRBD1 (5 bases). The CDR3 sequence is 14 residues long. Germline V gene data show CDR1 as SNHLY and CDR2 as FYNNEI. Trimming cost V 1 base and J 3 bases, with 7 bases left between them. In DNA form, the CDR3 reads TGTGCCAGCAGTGAAGAAGGGGACAATCAGCCCCAGCATTTT. This translates into CASSEEGDNQPQHF.

The chain links TRBV10-2 to TRBJ1-4, with 11 bases identical to TRBD1. The V gene's germline CDR1 is WSHSY and CDR2 SAAADI. V dropped 2 bases and J dropped 0; count of bases not matched to a gene: 5. This CDR3 comprises 18 residues. CDR3 loop: CASSEIPGQGATNEKLFF. CDR3 sequence (DNA): TGCGCCAGCAGTGAGATCCCGGGACAGGGGGCAACTAATGAAAAACTGTTTTTT.

In its sample, this clone was seen once. The chain combines TRBV3-1 (or the pseudogene TRBV3-2) with TRBJ2-7, with D possibly TRBD1 on 5 matching bases. V shed 1 base and J shed 5 bases, with 12 bases lying between them. Germline V gene sequence: CDR1 LGHDT, CDR2 YNNKEL (reference sequence). The CDR3 is made up of 14 amino acids. This chain's CDR3 is CASSQGSDRNEQYF. CDR3 nucleotides: TGTGCCAGCAGCCAAGGGTCCGACAGAAACGAGCAGTACTTC.